A single T cell receptor (beta chain) is shown here with its context. Study processing details: The authors estimated nucleated cell counts from reference gene primer amplification. The repertoire was sequenced with immunoSEQ multiplex PCR; TCRdb's copy has only in-frame clones and lacks some. V and J calls and clone size follow that table, whereas D and trimming were derived from the DNA. Of 150,000 to 200,000 clones listed, over 75% are singletons. The CDR3 has 17 residues. The germline CDR1 and CDR2 sequences are LNHDA and SQIVND (reference sequence). V was cut by 2 bases and J by 1 base, with 14 bases left in between. This study enrolled people aged about 18 to 90 from around 25 US geographic areas. Recovery meant two consecutive negative NP/OP PCR tests, professional clearance, or resolved symptoms. The data stem from a study of blood T cell repertoires in COVID-19.

The TCR originated in a man over 45 who had recovered from COVID-19. Sequences were obtained from PBMCs or T cells enriched from blood (not recorded which). J is TRBJ2-2 and V is TRBV19, with TRBD2 as a possible D gene (7 bases). This chain's CDR3 is CASSIRTGGGNTGELFF. In DNA, the CDR3 is TGTGCCAGTAGTATAAGGACGGGGGGCGGGAACACCGGGGAGCTGTTTTTT.